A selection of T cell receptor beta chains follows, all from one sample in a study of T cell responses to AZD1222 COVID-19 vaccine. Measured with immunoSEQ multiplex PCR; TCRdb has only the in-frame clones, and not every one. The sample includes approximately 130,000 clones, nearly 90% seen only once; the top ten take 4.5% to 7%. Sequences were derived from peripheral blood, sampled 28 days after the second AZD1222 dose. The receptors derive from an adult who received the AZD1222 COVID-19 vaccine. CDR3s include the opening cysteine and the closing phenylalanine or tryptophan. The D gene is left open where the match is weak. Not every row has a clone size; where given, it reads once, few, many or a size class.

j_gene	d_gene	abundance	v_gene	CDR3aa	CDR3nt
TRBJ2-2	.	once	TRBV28	CASRGPNTGELFF	TGTGCCAGCCGCGGACCGAACACCGGGGAGCTGTTTTTT
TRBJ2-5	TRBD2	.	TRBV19	CASSPVTAGEETQYF	TGTGCCAGTAGTCCGGTTACAGCGGGGGAAGAGACCCAGTACTTC
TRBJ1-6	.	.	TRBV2	CASSEGGAGDNSPLHF	TGTGCCAGCAGTGAAGGAGGAGCAGGGGATAATTCACCCCTCCACTTT
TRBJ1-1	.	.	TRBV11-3	CASSLVGQGNTEAFF	TGTGCCAGCAGCTTAGTCGGCCAGGGGAACACTGAAGCTTTCTTT
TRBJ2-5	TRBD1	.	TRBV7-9	CASSFSDRVETQYF	TGTGCCAGCAGCTTCAGCGACAGGGTTGAGACCCAGTACTTC
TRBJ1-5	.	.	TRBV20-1	CSASGDTTKGNQPQHF	TGCAGTGCTAGTGGGGACACGACGAAGGGCAATCAGCCCCAGCATTTT
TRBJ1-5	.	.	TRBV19	CASSIRDSNQPQHF	TGTGCCAGTAGTATCCGGGACAGCAATCAGCCCCAGCATTTT
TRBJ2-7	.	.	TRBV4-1	CASSQGPGGTYEQYF	TGCGCCAGCAGCCAAGGACCCGGGGGCACCTACGAGCAGTACTTC
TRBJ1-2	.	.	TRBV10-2	CASSERQLYGYTF	TGCGCCAGCAGTGAGAGGCAGCTATATGGCTACACCTTC
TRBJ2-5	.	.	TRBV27	CASSPGLGLGETQYF	TGTGCCAGCAGCCCTGGACTGGGGCTGGGGGAGACCCAGTACTTC
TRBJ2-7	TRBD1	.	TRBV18	CASSPQTGGHEQYF	TGTGCCAGCTCACCCCAGACAGGGGGCCACGAGCAGTACTTC
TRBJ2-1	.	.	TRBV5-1	CASARDQTDFYNEQFF	TGCGCCAGCGCCCGAGACCAGACAGATTTTTACAATGAGCAGTTCTTC
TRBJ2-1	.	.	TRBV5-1	CASSLEEGVRLVFF	TGCGCCAGCAGCTTGGAAGAGGGGGTTCGTCTGGTGTTCTTC
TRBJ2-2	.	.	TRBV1	CTSSQGTYGELFF	TGCACCAGCAGCCAGGGGACCTACGGGGAGCTGTTTTTT
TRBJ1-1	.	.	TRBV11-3	CASSRRQTFSDMNTEAFF	TGTGCCAGCAGCCGTAGACAGACCTTCTCGGACATGAACACTGAAGCTTTCTTT
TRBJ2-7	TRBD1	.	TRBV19	CASNWRQGASEQYF	TGTGCCAGTAATTGGAGACAGGGCGCCTCCGAGCAGTACTTC
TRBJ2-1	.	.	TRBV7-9	CASSNPRQGPPVDEQFF	TGTGCCAGCAGCAACCCCCGGCAGGGACCCCCCGTGGATGAGCAGTTCTTC
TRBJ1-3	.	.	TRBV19	CASSLAERGNTIYF	TGTGCCAGTAGTTTAGCCGAGCGGGGAAACACCATATATTTT
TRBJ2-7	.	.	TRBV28	CASSLGGRAYEQYF	TGTGCCAGCAGTTTGGGGGGCAGAGCCTACGAGCAGTACTTC
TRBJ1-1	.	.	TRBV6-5	CASRSREGTEAFF	TGTGCCAGCAGAAGCAGGGAGGGCACTGAAGCTTTCTTT
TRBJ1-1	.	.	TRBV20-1	CSASWVGTEAFF	TGCAGTGCTAGTTGGGTTGGCACTGAAGCTTTCTTT
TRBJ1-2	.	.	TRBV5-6	CASSSNLNYGYTF	TGTGCCAGCAGCTCCAATCTTAACTATGGCTACACCTTC
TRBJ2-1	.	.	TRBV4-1	CASSPRLGQANNEQFF	TGCGCCAGCAGCCCCCGCCTGGGTCAGGCCAACAATGAGCAGTTCTTC
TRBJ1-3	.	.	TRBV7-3	CASSFGPSSGNTIYF	TGTGCCAGCAGCTTCGGACCGAGCTCTGGAAACACCATATATTTT
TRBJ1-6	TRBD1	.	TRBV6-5	CASSYLQGADSPLHF	TGTGCCAGCAGTTACTTACAGGGGGCCGATTCACCCCTCCACTTT
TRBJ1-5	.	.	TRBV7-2	CASSLTGPWNQPQHF	TGTGCCAGCAGCTTAACGGGACCCTGGAATCAGCCCCAGCATTTT